These 26 T cell receptor beta chains were all obtained from the same sample, sequenced in a study of OX40 agonist ivuxolimab in advanced cancers. Using immunoSEQ multiplex PCR, the repertoire was profiled, and TCRdb retains in-frame clones only, with some absent. This sample has tens of thousands of clones, with around 80% found just once. Sample: CD4+ or CD8+ T cells sorted from blood, taken in a trial of the OX40 agonist ivuxolimab. These receptors were obtained from an adult with an advanced solid tumor such as melanoma, head and neck, liver or kidney cancer.

The chain joins TRBV19 to TRBJ2-5; D gene ambiguous. Germline V lookup: CDR1 LNHDA, CDR2 SQIVND (reference sequence). This CDR3 has 13 residues. Trimming pared 3 bases from V and 1 base from J, leaving 6 bases between. CDR3 in DNA: TGTGCCAGTAGTATGAACTTCCAAGAGACCCAGTACTTC. The encoded protein is CASSMNFQETQYF.

Concerning this clone itself: The sample carries other DNA sequences with the same CDR3. The chain combines TRBV15 with TRBJ1-5; no clear D gene. V shed 0 bases and J shed 1 base, with 7 bases lying between them. CDR1 is LNHNV and CDR2 is YYDKDF in the germline V gene (reference sequence). The CDR3 extends over 15 amino acids. The CDR3 reads CATSRDPGSNQPQHF. The CDR3 bases are TGTGCCACCAGCAGAGATCCCGGAAGCAATCAGCCCCAGCATTTT.

This clone was counted only a few times. The gene calls are TRBV7-3 and TRBJ2-3, with 9 bases identical to TRBD1. Per germline, CDR1 SGHTA and CDR2 FQGTGA. The CDR3 covers 15 residues. V was clipped by 4 bases and J by 4 bases; unmatched bases: 6. In DNA, the CDR3 is TGTGCCAGCAGCTCGCCGGGACAGGGTGCAGATACGCAGTATTTT. It is translated as CASSSPGQGADTQYF.

This clone was detected once. This chain links TRBV6-5 with TRBJ2-3; D unresolved. Germline lookup yields CDR1 MNHEY and CDR2 SVGAGI. V dropped 9 bases and J dropped 10 bases, with 23 bases sitting between them. The length of the CDR3 is 14 residues. CDR3 protein: CASKWAPLEGPQYF. For the CDR3, the DNA is TGTGCCAGTAAATGGGCACCCCTTGAAGGTCCGCAGTATTTT.

The chain links TRBV6-5 to TRBJ2-7; unclear D gene. The CDR3 is made up of 14 amino acids. Between the trimmed V and J ends, which lost 2 bases and 5 bases, there was a span of 13 bases. Looked up from germline, CDR1 is MNHEY and CDR2 is SVGAGI. CDR3 residues: CASSYVGKPNEQYF. As DNA, the CDR3 is TGTGCCAGCAGTTACGTGGGGAAGCCCAACGAGCAGTACTTC.

The gene calls are TRBV4-2 and TRBJ2-7; 13 bases are shared with TRBD2. The junction had 1 base not matched to a gene; V was cut back by 4 bases and J by 1 base. The germline CDR1 and CDR2 sequences are LGHNA and YNFKEQ. This CDR3 comprises 15 residues. The CDR3 loop is CASSRGLAGSYEQYF. CDR3 coding DNA: TGTGCCAGCAGCCGGGGACTAGCGGGATCCTACGAGCAGTACTTC.

This chain joins TRBV18 and TRBJ2-7, with TRBD1 as a possible D gene (5 bases). This CDR3 spans 13 amino acids. Per the germline V gene, CDR1 is KGHSH and CDR2 is LQKENI. Deletions cut 3 bases from V and 3 bases from J, with 9 bases between. The CDR3 DNA is TGTGCCAGCTCACCTTCCAGGGACTACGAGCAGTACTTC. The encoded protein is CASSPSRDYEQYF.

CDR3 nucleotides: TGTGCCAGCTCACCAGCCGGGGGTGGGACTGAAGCTTTCTTT. It translates to CASSPAGGGTEAFF. V and J are TRBV18 and TRBJ1-1; TRBD1 might be the D (5 bases). Germline CDR1 is KGHSH and CDR2 is LQKENI. Trimming left V 2 bases short and J 5 bases short, with 12 bases between. The length of the CDR3 is 14 residues.

This clone was recorded once. J is TRBJ2-7 and V is TRBV7-9; D possibly uses TRBD1 or TRBD2 (6 bases each). Germline V gene sequence: CDR1 SEHNR, CDR2 FQNEAQ (reference sequence). The length of the CDR3 is 19 residues. The V and J ends lost 4 bases and 0 bases respectively, with 25 bases between them. This CDR3 reads CASSSPWWRGAFGSYEQYF. In nucleotides, the CDR3 is TGTGCCAGCAGCTCCCCATGGTGGAGGGGGGCTTTTGGCTCCTACGAGCAGTACTTC.

The chain links TRBV5-4 to TRBJ2-7; 7 nucleotides match TRBD1. Germline values: CDR1 SGHNT, CDR2 YYREEE (reference sequence). The CDR3 spans 14 residues. V dropped 1 base and J dropped 3; count of bases not matched to a gene: 4. The CDR3 sequence: CASSLMAGGYEQYF. The DNA for the CDR3 is TGTGCCAGCAGCTTGATGGCAGGGGGCTACGAGCAGTACTTC. The variable domain in full, completed from reference TRBV5-4 and TRBJ2-7, reads ETGVTQSPTHLIKTRGQQVTLRCSSQSGHNTVSWYQQALGQGPQFIFQYYREEENGRGNFPPRFSGLQFPNYSSELNVNALELDDSALYLCASSLMAGGYEQYFGPGTRLTVT.

This rearrangement joins TRBV19 to TRBJ1-5, with D unclear. In germline, CDR1 is LNHDA, CDR2 SQIVND (reference sequence). The CDR3 has 14 residues. V was trimmed by 3 bases and J by 4 bases, leaving 10 bases between them. CDR3 DNA: TGTGCCAGTAGTATGGGCCCAAATAATCAGCCCCAGCATTTT. It is translated as CASSMGPNNQPQHF.

This chain links TRBV7-3 with TRBJ2-1; maybe TRBD1 (6 bases). The CDR3 extends over 13 amino acids. In germline, CDR1 is SGHTA, CDR2 FQGTGA. Deletions cut 5 bases from V and 4 bases from J, with 9 bases between. The CDR3 DNA reads TGTGCCAGCAGCCCCAGGGGTTACAATGAGCAGTTCTTC. This gives the protein CASSPRGYNEQFF. Using reference TRBV7-3 and TRBJ2-1 for the parts outside the CDR3, the full variable domain is GAGVSQTPSNKVTEKGKYVELRCDPISGHTALYWYRQSLGQGPEFLIYFQGTGAADDSGLPNDRFFAVRPEGSVSTLKIQRTERGDSAVYLCASSPRGYNEQFFGPGTRLTVL.

The rearrangement links TRBV7-2 to TRBJ1-6; D is unresolved. Trimming removed 5 bases from V and 0 bases from J, with 11 bases in between. Germline V gene data show CDR1 as SGHTA and CDR2 as FQGNSA. The CDR3 consists of 16 residues. CDR3: CASSPDPGSYNSPLHF. CDR3 DNA sequence: TGTGCCAGCAGCCCAGACCCGGGCTCCTATAATTCACCCCTCCACTTT.

The chain carries TRBV7-9 and TRBJ2-5, with a tentative D call TRBD1 (6 bases). CDR3 size: 16 residues. Germline-derived CDR1 and CDR2 are SEHNR and FQNEAQ (reference sequence). V was pared by 2 bases and J by 1 base, with 14 bases between. The DNA of the CDR3 is TGTGCCAGCAGCTTATTTAGGGGGAAGGTCCAAGAGACCCAGTACTTC. Residues: CASSLFRGKVQETQYF.

V and J are TRBV18 and TRBJ1-5; D is undetermined. The V gene lost 6 bases and the J gene lost 5 bases, with 14 bases spanning the gap. Germline V CDR1 and CDR2: KGHSH, LQKENI. The CDR3 has 14 residues. CDR3 DNA sequence: TGTGCCAGCTCGCCATTTGACACCTATCAGCCCCAGCATTTT. It codes for CASSPFDTYQPQHF.

The rearrangement links TRBV4-1 to TRBJ2-3; TRBD2 is a possible D gene (6 bases). Trimming took off 7 bases at V and 3 bases at J, with 14 bases between the two ends. The CDR3 contains 14 residues. Germline V gene data show CDR1 as MGHRA and CDR2 as YSYEKL. The CDR3 DNA follows: TGCGCCAGCACTACGGTCGGGGGAACAGATACGCAGTATTTT. This translates into CASTTVGGTDTQYF.

This clone was counted a single time. V is TRBV21-1 and J is TRBJ2-3. TRBV21-1 constitutes a pseudogene. This CDR3 has 18 residues. This CDR3 is CASSKGGKDLGVVDTQYF. The DNA of the CDR3 is TGTGCCAGCAGCAAAGGGGGGAAGGACTTGGGAGTTGTAGATACGCAGTATTTT.

The chain carries TRBV6-6 and TRBJ1-5; a possible D gene is TRBD1 (6 bases). CDR1 and CDR2 from the germline V gene are MNHNY and SVGAGI (reference sequence). The V gene lost 7 bases and the J gene lost 2 bases, with 15 bases spanning the gap. CDR3 size: 15 residues. The CDR3, as DNA: TGTGCCAGCAACCCTAAGAGGGGGGGCAATCAGCCCCAGCATTTT. Protein product: CASNPKRGGNQPQHF.

This sequence joins TRBV13 and TRBJ1-1; D remains ambiguous. This CDR3 spans 14 amino acids. Germline CDR1 is PRHDT and CDR2 is FYEKMQ (reference sequence). V dropped 1 base and J dropped 10 bases, with 16 bases sitting between them. CDR3 in amino acids: CASSLDFNAGGAFF. The DNA for the CDR3 is TGTGCCAGCAGCTTAGACTTCAATGCAGGTGGAGCTTTCTTT.

This sequence joins TRBV27 and TRBJ2-7; weak D call: TRBD1 (6 bases). Germline CDR1 MNHEY, CDR2 SMNVEV (reference sequence). This CDR3 comprises 15 residues. The germline V and J ends were trimmed by 2 bases and 0 bases, with 11 bases remaining between them. In DNA form, the CDR3 reads TGTGCCAGCAGTTTAAGGCAGGGGAGCTCCTACGAGCAGTACTTC. Residues: CASSLRQGSSYEQYF.

V is TRBV19 and J is TRBJ1-6; D unresolved. Germline V gene data show CDR1 as LNHDA and CDR2 as SQIVND (reference sequence). V lost 3 bases to trimming and J lost 8 bases, with 11 bases between them. CDR3 length: 14 amino acids. CDR3 sequence: CASSISGDYSPLHF. As DNA, the CDR3 is TGTGCCAGTAGTATTTCCGGGGATTATTCACCCCTCCACTTT.

The V and J genes are TRBV2 and TRBJ2-5; the match to TRBD1 covers 9 bases. Germline V CDR1 and CDR2: SNHLY, FYNNEI. The CDR3 is 15 amino acids. V lost 1 base and J lost 5; bases outside the gene matches: 5. The CDR3 region is CASSEDLGTGETQYF. The CDR3 bases are TGTGCCAGCAGTGAAGATCTTGGGACAGGGGAGACCCAGTACTTC.

The chain recombines TRBV6-1 with TRBJ2-4; D is possibly TRBD2 (6 bases). The CDR3 contains 14 residues. Germline CDR1 is MNHNS and CDR2 is SASEGT. The V gene lost 4 bases and the J gene lost 0 bases, with 7 bases spanning the gap. The CDR3, as DNA: TGTGCCAGCAGTGGGAGGGTAGCCAAAAACATTCAGTACTTC. Translation: CASSGRVAKNIQYF.

V usage is TRBV5-4 and J usage is TRBJ2-7; D unresolved. Trimming removed 0 bases at V and 5 bases at J, with 12 bases between. The CDR3 length is 14 residues. Germline CDR1 reads SGHNT; CDR2 reads YYREEE (reference sequence). The CDR3 bases are TGTGCCAGCAGCTTGGAGGGCCTAGGGAACGAGCAGTACTTC. Translation: CASSLEGLGNEQYF. Full variable domain (remainder filled in from reference TRBV5-4 and TRBJ2-7): ETGVTQSPTHLIKTRGQQVTLRCSSQSGHNTVSWYQQALGQGPQFIFQYYREEENGRGNFPPRFSGLQFPNYSSELNVNALELDDSALYLCASSLEGLGNEQYFGPGTRLTVT.

The genes are TRBV19 and TRBJ1-4, with 7 positions matching TRBD1. The germline CDR1 and CDR2 sequences are LNHDA and SQIVND (reference sequence). The CDR3 length is 15 residues. The ends lost 6 bases at V and 9 bases at J; junction bases unmatched: 13. CDR3 nucleotides: TGTGCCAGTAGCCCTTCCGGGACAGTCGACCAAAAACTGTTTTTT. Amino acids: CASSPSGTVDQKLFF.

The chain is built from TRBV9 and TRBJ1-5; D is possibly TRBD1 (6 bases). Germline values: CDR1 SGDLS, CDR2 YYNGEE. This CDR3 is built from 14 residues. V gave up 4 bases and J gave up 3 bases, with 11 bases separating them. CDR3 sequence reads: CASSKDSDNQPQHF. The CDR3 DNA reads TGTGCCAGCAGCAAGGACAGCGACAATCAGCCCCAGCATTTT.